This passage covers 5 T cell receptor beta chains from one sample sequenced in a study of monozygotic twins with cystic fibrosis. Clones were sequenced by immunoSEQ multiplex PCR, and TCRdb holds only the in-frame ones, with some missing. The sample has 22,000 or so clones, around nine tenths seen once. The sequenced sample was blood. Source of these receptors: a woman in her twenties or thirties with cystic fibrosis.

The chain recombines TRBV27 with TRBJ1-2; 8 nucleotides agree with TRBD1. CDR3 size: 14 residues. Trimming at V came to 2 bases and at J to 8 bases, leaving 7 bases not matched to a gene. Germline loops: CDR1 MNHEY, CDR2 SMNVEV (reference sequence). This CDR3 is CASSLSRGRFGYTF. The CDR3 DNA reads TGTGCCAGCAGTTTAAGCAGGGGGCGATTCGGCTACACCTTC.

The chain links TRBV5-1 to TRBJ2-6; no reliable D call. The V end lost 6 bases, the J end lost 4 bases, and 11 bases lay between the germline ends. In germline, CDR1 is SGHRS, CDR2 YFSETQ. This CDR3 spans 14 amino acids. The CDR3 DNA sequence: TGCGCCAGCACCCAGTTAACCGGGGCCAACGTCCTGACTTTC. Its translation is CASTQLTGANVLTF.

The chain has TRBV21-1 and TRBJ1-4. TRBV21-1 is described as a pseudogene. The CDR3 contains 15 residues. In DNA, the CDR3 is TGTGCCAGCAGCAAAGTAAGAGGAGAGGTTGAAAAACTGTTTTTT. It yields the protein CASSKVRGEVEKLFF.

The chain carries TRBV10-2 and TRBJ1-5; tentatively, D is TRBD1 (5 bases). CDR1 WSHSY and CDR2 SAAADI come from the germline V gene. Deletions cut 5 bases from V and 6 bases from J, with 14 bases between. This CDR3 spans 14 amino acids. The CDR3 sequence is CASSLRVVGQPQHF. CDR3 nucleotide sequence: TGCGCCAGCAGTCTCAGGGTTGTGGGTCAGCCCCAGCATTTT.

The chain recombines TRBV7-2 with TRBJ2-2; possible D gene TRBD1, 5 bases. CDR1 SGHTA and CDR2 FQGNSA come from the germline V gene. The CDR3 covers 14 residues. Trimming stripped 4 bases from V and 6 bases from J, with 12 bases between. In DNA form, the CDR3 reads TGTGCCAGCAGCTCCGAGCCCAGGGCCGGGGAGCTGTTTTTT. The encoded protein is CASSSEPRAGELFF. Full variable domain (missing parts from reference TRBV7-2 and TRBJ2-2): GAGVSQSPSNKVTEKGKDVELRCDPISGHTALYWYRQSLGQGLEFLIYFQGNSAPDKSGLPSDRFSAERTGGSVSTLTIQRTQQEDSAVYLCASSSEPRAGELFFGEGSRLTVL.